The entry that follows covers one TCR beta chain sequence. As yet, its antigen is unknown. This was the immunoSEQ version 4 assay in survey mode. TCRdb keeps only in-frame clones here, not all; method: immunoSEQ multiplex PCR. The sample gives under 55,000 clones, roughly nine tenths of which show up once; about 0.46% is in the top ten. The CDR3 is made up of 12 amino acids. Germline V lookup: CDR1 WNHNN, CDR2 SYGVQD (reference sequence). The V end was cut by 6 bases, the J end by 2 bases, with 6 bases between. These data belong to a study of persistence of HIV-infected CD4 T cells. Overall study context: Anti-CD3/anti-CD28 beads activated more cells than antigen stimulation did.

Nonspecific anti-CD3/anti-CD28 bead stimulation represents the broad CD4+ T cell repertoire. CD4+ T cells upregulating both CD40 ligand and CD69 were sorted as responding cells. Inclusion required CMV-positive serology and CD4+ counts above 400 cells/uL. Study outcomes and limitations: Degenerate expanded CDR3beta sequences were enriched among CMV- and Gag-responding cells.

The sequenced sample was CD4+ T cells sorted from PBMCs after roughly 18-hour stimulation, obtained from a patient who received antiretroviral therapy. The TCR was taken from an adult woman with HIV who was CMV-seropositive. The chain links TRBV10-1 to TRBJ2-3; D is undetermined. The CDR3 DNA sequence: TGCGCCAGCAGCCAGACCACAGATACGCAGTATTTT. Residues: CASSQTTDTQYF.